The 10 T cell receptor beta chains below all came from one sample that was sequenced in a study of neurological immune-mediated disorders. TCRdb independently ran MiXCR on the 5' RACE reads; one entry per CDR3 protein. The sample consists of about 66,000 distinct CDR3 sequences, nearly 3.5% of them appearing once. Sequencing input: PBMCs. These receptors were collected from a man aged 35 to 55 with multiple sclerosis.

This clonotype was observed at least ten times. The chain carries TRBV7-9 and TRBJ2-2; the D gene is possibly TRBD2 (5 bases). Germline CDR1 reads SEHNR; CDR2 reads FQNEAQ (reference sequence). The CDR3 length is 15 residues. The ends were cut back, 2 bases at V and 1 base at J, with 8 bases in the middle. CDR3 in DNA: TGTGCCAGCAGCTTACTGGGAGAGAACACCGGGGAGCTGTTTTTT. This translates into CASSLLGENTGELFF.

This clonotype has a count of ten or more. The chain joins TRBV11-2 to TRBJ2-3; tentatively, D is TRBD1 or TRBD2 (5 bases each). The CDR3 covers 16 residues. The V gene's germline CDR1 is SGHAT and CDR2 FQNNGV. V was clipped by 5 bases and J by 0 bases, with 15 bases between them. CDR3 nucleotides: TGTGCCAGCAGCCCCTGGGGGAATATTAGCACAGATACGCAGTATTTT. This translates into CASSPWGNISTDTQYF.

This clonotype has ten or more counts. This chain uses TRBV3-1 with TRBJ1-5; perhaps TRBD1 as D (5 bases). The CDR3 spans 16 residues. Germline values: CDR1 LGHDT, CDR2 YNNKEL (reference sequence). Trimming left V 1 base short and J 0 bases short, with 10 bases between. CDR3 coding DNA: TGTGCCAGCAGCCAAGGGGGGACTTATAGCAATCAGCCCCAGCATTTT. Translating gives CASSQGGTYSNQPQHF.

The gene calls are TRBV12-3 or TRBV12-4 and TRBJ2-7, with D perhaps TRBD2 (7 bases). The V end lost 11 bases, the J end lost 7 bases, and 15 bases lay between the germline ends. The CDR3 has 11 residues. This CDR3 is CARPGGKEQYF. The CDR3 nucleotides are TGTGCCCGGCCGGGGGGCAAAGAGCAGTACTTC.

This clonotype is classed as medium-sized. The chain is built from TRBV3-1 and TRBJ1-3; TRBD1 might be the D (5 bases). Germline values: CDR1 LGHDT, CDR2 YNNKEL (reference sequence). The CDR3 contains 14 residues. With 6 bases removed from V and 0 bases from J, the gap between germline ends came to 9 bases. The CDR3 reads CASSRDSSGNTIYF. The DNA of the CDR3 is TGTGCCAGCAGTCGGGACTCCTCTGGAAACACCATATATTTT.

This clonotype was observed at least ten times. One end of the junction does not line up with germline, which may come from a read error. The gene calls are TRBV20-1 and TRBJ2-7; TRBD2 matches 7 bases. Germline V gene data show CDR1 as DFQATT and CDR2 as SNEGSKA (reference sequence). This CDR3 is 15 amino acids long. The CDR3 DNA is TGCAGTGCTGGAGATAGCGGGCTGGCCCTGGACGAGCAGTACTTC. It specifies CSAGDSGLALDEQYF.

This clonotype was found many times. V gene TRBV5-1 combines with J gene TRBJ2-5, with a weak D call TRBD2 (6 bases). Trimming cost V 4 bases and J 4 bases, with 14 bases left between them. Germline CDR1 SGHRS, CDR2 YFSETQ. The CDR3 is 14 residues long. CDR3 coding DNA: TGCGCCAGCAGCGGGGGACTCGGGAGAGAGACCCAGTACTTC. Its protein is CASSGGLGRETQYF.

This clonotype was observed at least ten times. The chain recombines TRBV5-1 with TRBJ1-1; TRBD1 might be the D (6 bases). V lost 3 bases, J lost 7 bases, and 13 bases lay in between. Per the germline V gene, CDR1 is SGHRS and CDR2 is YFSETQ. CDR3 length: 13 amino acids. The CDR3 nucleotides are TGCGCCAGCAGCTCCCAGGGGAATGGTGAAGCTTTCTTT. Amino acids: CASSSQGNGEAFF.

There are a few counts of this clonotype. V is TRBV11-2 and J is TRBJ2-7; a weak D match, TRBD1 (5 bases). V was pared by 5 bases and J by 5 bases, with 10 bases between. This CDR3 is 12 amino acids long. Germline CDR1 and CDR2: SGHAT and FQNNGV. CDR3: CASSQAGNEQYF. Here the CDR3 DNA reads TGTGCCAGCAGCCAGGCAGGGAACGAGCAGTACTTC.

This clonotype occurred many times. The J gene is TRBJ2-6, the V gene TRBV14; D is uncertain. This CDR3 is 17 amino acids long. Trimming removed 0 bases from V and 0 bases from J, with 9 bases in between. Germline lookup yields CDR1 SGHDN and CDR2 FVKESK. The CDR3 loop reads CASSQEWTYSGANVLTF. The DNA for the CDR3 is TGTGCCAGCAGCCAAGAGTGGACCTACTCTGGGGCCAACGTCCTGACTTTC. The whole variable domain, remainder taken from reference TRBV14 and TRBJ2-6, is EAGVTQFPSHSVIEKGQTVTLRCDPISGHDNLYWYRRVMGKEIKFLLHFVKESKQDESGMPNNRFLAERTGGTYSTLKVQPAELEDSGVYFCASSQEWTYSGANVLTFGAGSRLTVL.